One sample yielded the 10 T cell receptor beta chains listed below, sequenced in a study of blood T cells in healthy people across ages. A second PCR of 7 to 11 cycles used a sample-barcoded 5' primer and a J-beta primer mix. MiXCR was run by TCRdb on the 5' RACE reads, yielding one entry per CDR3 protein. The repertoire has around 780,000 distinct CDR3 sequences, around 24% of them found once; the top ten carry about 2.9%. A further study also used this sample, focusing on T cells of mothers and their children.

The material sequenced was blood. Receptors originate from a boy younger than 18 in good health.

The V call is TRBV20-1, the J call TRBJ1-1; D is uncertain. The CDR3 loop spans 14 amino acids. V was shortened by 6 bases and J by 8 bases, with 22 bases between the two germline ends. Germline values: CDR1 DFQATT, CDR2 SNEGSKA (reference sequence). CDR3 residues: CSAPVVGRPTEAFF. The CDR3 nucleotides are TGCAGTGCCCCAGTCGTCGGGCGGCCCACCGAAGCTTTCTTT.

This clonotype appeared a few times. The V call is TRBV5-1, the J call TRBJ2-3, with a possible D match to TRBD2 (5 bases). The CDR3 is 15 residues long. Germline assignment: CDR1 SGHRS and CDR2 YFSETQ. V shed 1 base and J shed 4 bases, with 13 bases lying between them. The CDR3, as DNA: TGCGCCAGCAGCTTGAGGCGGGCCACCCCAGATACGCAGTATTTT. Translated, it gives CASSLRRATPDTQYF.

This clonotype was counted ten times or more. J is TRBJ2-7 and V is TRBV20-1, with TRBD1 as a possible D gene (6 bases). CDR1 DFQATT and CDR2 SNEGSKA come from the germline V gene (reference sequence). Deletions cut 0 bases from V and 7 bases from J, with 16 bases between. The CDR3 contains 14 residues. CDR3 loop: CSARDRATGTEQYF. In DNA, the CDR3 is TGCAGTGCTAGAGATCGGGCGACCGGGACAGAGCAGTACTTC.

This sequence joins TRBV12-3 or TRBV12-4 and TRBJ1-1, with unresolved D. This CDR3 comprises 14 residues. V lost 3 bases to trimming and J lost 9 bases, with 17 bases between them. The CDR3 protein is CASSFRALQQKAFF. CDR3 coding DNA: TGTGCCAGCAGTTTTAGGGCCCTGCAACAGAAAGCTTTCTTT.

This clonotype was seen a single time. The genes are TRBV5-1 and TRBJ2-1; 10 bases align to TRBD2. CDR1 is SGHRS, CDR2 YFSETQ, per germline. Trimming cost V 4 bases and J 7 bases; bases outside gene matches: 8. The CDR3 sequence is 15 residues long. CDR3 sequence reads: CASSGLAGVRNEQFF. CDR3 DNA sequence: TGCGCCAGCAGCGGTCTAGCGGGGGTGAGGAATGAGCAGTTCTTC. Full variable domain (rest looked up from reference TRBV5-1 and TRBJ2-1): KAGVTQTPRYLIKTRGQQVTLSCSPISGHRSVSWYQQTPGQGLQFLFEYFSETQRNKGNFPGRFSGRQFSNSRSEMNVSTLELGDSALYLCASSGLAGVRNEQFFGPGTRLTVL.

This chain joins TRBV28 and TRBJ1-6; D unclear. V was clipped by 1 base and J by 0 bases, with 16 bases between them. CDR3 length: 19 residues. Germline CDR1 MDHEN, CDR2 SYDVKM. Here the CDR3 reads CASSLSPRSSSSYNSPLHF. The CDR3 nucleotides are TGTGCCAGCAGTTTATCGCCCAGAAGTTCAAGCTCCTATAATTCACCCCTCCACTTT.

The chain links TRBV6-5 to TRBJ2-1, with D unresolved. The CDR3 is made up of 17 amino acids. Trimming took off 0 bases at V and 0 bases at J, with 12 bases between the two ends. Germline lookup yields CDR1 MNHEY and CDR2 SVGAGI. Here the CDR3 DNA reads TGTGCCAGCAGTTACTCGAAGGCTGAAAGCTCCTACAATGAGCAGTTCTTC. The encoded protein is CASSYSKAESSYNEQFF.

This clonotype has just a few counts. J is TRBJ2-7 and V is TRBV9; D could derive from TRBD1 or TRBD2 (6 bases each). The CDR3 covers 18 residues. V dropped 5 bases and J dropped 3 bases, with 27 bases sitting between them. The germline CDR1 and CDR2 sequences are SGDLS and YYNGEE. The CDR3 loop is CASSGDGGRDKGYYEQYF. The CDR3, as DNA: TGTGCCAGCAGTGGGGATGGAGGGCGGGACAAAGGTTACTACGAGCAGTACTTC.

This chain joins TRBV7-6 and TRBJ1-1; D possibly corresponds to TRBD1 (5 bases). CDR1 is SGHVS and CDR2 is FNYEAQ in the germline V gene. Trimming took 5 bases from V and 7 from J, leaving 11 bases between them. This CDR3 has 12 residues. The CDR3 is CASSPRGDEAFF. The CDR3 nucleotides read TGTGCCAGCAGCCCCCGGGGGGATGAAGCTTTCTTT.

This clonotype came up a few times. The J gene is TRBJ1-2, the V gene TRBV6-5; possibly TRBD1 for D (6 bases). This CDR3 contains 16 residues. V dropped 1 base and J dropped 2 bases, with 14 bases sitting between them. Per the germline V gene, CDR1 is MNHEY and CDR2 is SVGAGI. CDR3 nucleotides: TGTGCCAGCAGTTACTTGGGGGCTCGAAAGAACTATGGCTACACCTTC. Protein sequence: CASSYLGARKNYGYTF.